Following are 25 T cell receptor beta chains from one sample sequenced in a study of blood T cell repertoires in COVID-19. The table came from immunoSEQ multiplex PCR; TCRdb's copy has only in-frame clones and leaves some out. The table includes roughly 53,000 clones, roughly 86% detected once. The sequenced material came from peripheral blood. The receptors stem from a man aged 35-49 years with active COVID-19.

The chain combines TRBV28 with TRBJ2-3, with 9 bases identical to TRBD1. The CDR3 runs 16 residues. CDR1 and CDR2 (germline): MDHEN, SYDVKM. V lost 6 bases and J lost 6; bases outside the gene matches: 13. The CDR3 sequence: CASSSASGTGLDTQYF. The CDR3 bases are TGTGCCAGCAGCTCTGCGTCGGGGACAGGGTTGGATACGCAGTATTTT.

Only a few counts were recorded for this clone. This chain links TRBV3-1 (or the pseudogene TRBV3-2) with TRBJ2-7; 8 bases map to TRBD2. Unmatched junction bases numbered 5, after V lost 1 base and J lost 6 bases. The CDR3 is made up of 14 amino acids. CDR1 is LGHDT, CDR2 YNNKEL, per germline (reference sequence). In nucleotides, the CDR3 is TGTGCCAGCAGCCAAGGTTCTAGCGGGTCCGAGCAGTACTTC. It specifies CASSQGSSGSEQYF.

The chain is built from TRBV28 and TRBJ2-2, with 7 bases lining up with TRBD2. Trimming took 2 bases from V and 3 from J; bases not matched to a gene: 6. The CDR3 contains 16 residues. Germline CDR1 reads MDHEN; CDR2 reads SYDVKM. CDR3 DNA: TGTGCCAGCAGTTTAGGACTAGAGGTTGACACCGGGGAGCTGTTTTTT. Its translation is CASSLGLEVDTGELFF.

J is TRBJ2-1 and V is TRBV7-9; D gene unclear. This CDR3 is 14 amino acids long. Between the trimmed V and J ends, which lost 3 bases and 1 base, there was a span of 7 bases. Germline assignment: CDR1 SEHNR and CDR2 FQNEAQ (reference sequence). CDR3 bases: TGTGCCAGCAGCTTGGCGGTATCCTACAATGAGCAGTTCTTC. It translates to CASSLAVSYNEQFF.

This chain joins TRBV6-5 and TRBJ2-5, with D perhaps TRBD1 (5 bases). This CDR3 comprises 15 residues. Germline assignment: CDR1 MNHEY and CDR2 SVGAGI. Trimming removed 6 bases from V and 1 base from J, with 15 bases in between. The CDR3: CASSISQGPQETQYF. As DNA, the CDR3 is TGTGCCAGCAGCATTTCCCAGGGTCCCCAAGAGACCCAGTACTTC.

The rearrangement links TRBV7-2 to TRBJ2-3, with D possibly TRBD1 on 6 matching bases. Between the trimmed V and J ends, which lost 8 bases and 5 bases, there was a span of 11 bases. CDR3 size: 12 residues. Germline V gene sequence: CDR1 SGHTA, CDR2 FQGNSA. CDR3 amino acids: CASSQGVDTQYF. DNA for the CDR3: TGTGCCAGCTCACAGGGTGTAGATACGCAGTATTTT.

The V call is TRBV27, the J call TRBJ2-3; maybe TRBD1 (6 bases). V dropped 5 bases and J dropped 1 base, with 13 bases sitting between them. Germline loops: CDR1 MNHEY, CDR2 SMNVEV (reference sequence). The CDR3 has 15 amino acids. The CDR3 DNA is TGTGCCAGCAGTCCAAACCCAGGGGGCACAGATACGCAGTATTTT. This gives the protein CASSPNPGGTDTQYF.

V and J are TRBV7-2 and TRBJ2-3; 7 nucleotides agree with TRBD2. With V trimmed by 6 bases and J by 1 base, 7 bases remained unmatched. CDR1 and CDR2 (germline): SGHTA, FQGNSA. The CDR3 is 15 amino acids. The CDR3 DNA reads TGTGCCAGCAGATTTAGCGGGTGGGGCACAGATACGCAGTATTTT. Amino acids: CASRFSGWGTDTQYF.

V usage is TRBV9 and J usage is TRBJ2-7, with D possibly being TRBD2 (7 bases). The V gene lost 4 bases and the J gene lost 5 bases, with 19 bases spanning the gap. The CDR3 consists of 15 residues. The germline CDR1 and CDR2 sequences are SGDLS and YYNGEE. CDR3 amino acids: CASSTLGGAGDEQYF. The CDR3 DNA follows: TGTGCCAGCAGCACCCTTGGGGGGGCCGGCGACGAGCAGTACTTC.

The rearrangement joins TRBV6-5 to TRBJ2-2; weak D call: TRBD1 (5 bases). There are 16 residues in the CDR3. The V gene lost 2 bases and the J gene lost 4 bases, with 14 bases spanning the gap. The germline gives CDR1 MNHEY, CDR2 SVGAGI. The CDR3 DNA is TGTGCCAGCAGTTACCCAAAAGGGGTGGGCACCGGGGAGCTGTTTTTT. Translated: CASSYPKGVGTGELFF.

The genes are TRBV4-1 and TRBJ2-5, with a possible D match to TRBD1 (5 bases). The CDR3 covers 16 residues. V dropped 2 bases and J dropped 5 bases, with 18 bases sitting between them. Germline values: CDR1 MGHRA, CDR2 YSYEKL. DNA for the CDR3: TGCGCCAGCAGCCAACCAGGGAACTCCCTCGGCGAGACCCAGTACTTC. It yields the protein CASSQPGNSLGETQYF.

The rearrangement links TRBV27 to TRBJ1-4, with a tentative D call TRBD1 (5 bases). Germline assignment: CDR1 MNHEY and CDR2 SMNVEV (reference sequence). The V gene lost 2 bases and the J gene lost 4 bases, with 11 bases spanning the gap. The CDR3 is made up of 15 amino acids. In DNA, the CDR3 is TGTGCCAGCAGTTTAAGGGGACTGATTAATGAAAAACTGTTTTTT. It yields the protein CASSLRGLINEKLFF.

This CDR3 reads CASSFSLNQPQHF. Written as DNA, the CDR3 is TGTGCCAGCAGTTTCTCGCTAAATCAGCCCCAGCATTTT. The chain combines TRBV12-3 or TRBV12-4 with TRBJ1-5; D ambiguous. This CDR3 has 13 residues. V gave up 3 bases and J gave up 4 bases, with 7 bases separating them.

The rearrangement uses TRBV20-1 and TRBJ2-5, with D perhaps TRBD1 (6 bases). Germline assignment: CDR1 DFQATT and CDR2 SNEGSKA (reference sequence). This CDR3 is built from 14 residues. The germline V and J ends were trimmed by 3 bases and 9 bases, with 20 bases remaining between them. As DNA, the CDR3 is TGCAGTGCTAGTCCCCAACTGAGAGGGGGATCCCAGTACTTC. Amino acids: CSASPQLRGGSQYF.

The CDR3 sequence: CASRWDRKGNEKLFF. The CDR3 DNA reads TGTGCCAGCAGATGGGACAGGAAAGGGAATGAAAAACTGTTTTTT. The chain uses TRBV28 and TRBJ1-4; 8 bases are shared with TRBD1. V lost 6 bases, J lost 5 bases, and 8 bases stayed unmatched. Germline assignment: CDR1 MDHEN and CDR2 SYDVKM. The CDR3 consists of 15 residues.

The V and J genes are TRBV28 and TRBJ1-5; 7 bases fit TRBD1. Looked up from germline, CDR1 is MDHEN and CDR2 is SYDVKM. There are 15 residues in the CDR3. V trimming: 7 bases; J trimming: 0 bases; junction bases outside the gene matches: 6. The CDR3 is CASNSGGDSNQPQHF. CDR3 DNA: TGTGCCAGCAACTCAGGGGGAGATAGCAATCAGCCCCAGCATTTT.

The J gene is TRBJ1-4, the V gene TRBV6-6, with D possibly matching TRBD1 (5 bases). V lost 7 bases to trimming and J lost 4 bases, with 10 bases between them. CDR1 and CDR2 from the germline V gene are MNHNY and SVGAGI (reference sequence). This CDR3 spans 13 amino acids. In DNA form, the CDR3 reads TGTGCCAGCATAGCACAGGTTAATGAAAAACTGTTTTTT. Translating gives CASIAQVNEKLFF.

CDR3 coding DNA: TGTGCCAGCTCACCTACAGGGTACAAAAACATTCAGTACTTC. Translation: CASSPTGYKNIQYF. The gene calls are TRBV18 and TRBJ2-4; TRBD1 is a possible D gene (6 bases). Germline values: CDR1 KGHSH, CDR2 LQKENI. The ends were cut back, 3 bases at V and 3 bases at J, with 9 bases in the middle. CDR3 length: 14 residues.

The genes are TRBV19 and TRBJ2-7, with 9 bases fitting TRBD1. Trimming cost V 5 bases and J 5 bases; bases outside gene matches: 7. The CDR3 consists of 14 residues. CDR1 LNHDA and CDR2 SQIVND come from the germline V gene (reference sequence). In DNA, the CDR3 is TGTGCCAGTAGTCTCTGGACAGGGGTGGACGAGCAGTACTTC. This gives the protein CASSLWTGVDEQYF.

This rearrangement joins TRBV29-1 to TRBJ2-1, with D hard to call. This CDR3 spans 10 amino acids. Trimming took 1 base from V and 10 from J, leaving 5 bases between them. CDR1 SQVTM and CDR2 ANQGSEA come from the germline V gene. DNA of the CDR3: TGCAGCGTTGAAGCGGTGGAGCAGTTCTTC. Translated: CSVEAVEQFF.

The V gene is TRBV5-1, the J gene TRBJ2-5, with 8 bases aligning to TRBD1. The V segment lost 4 bases and the J segment 1 base; nucleotides outside the gene matches: 3. CDR1 is SGHRS and CDR2 is YFSETQ in the germline V gene. CDR3 length: 14 residues. The CDR3 loop is CASSLTGVQETQYF. The CDR3 DNA follows: TGCGCCAGCAGCCTGACAGGGGTCCAAGAGACCCAGTACTTC.

The chain couples TRBV7-9 to TRBJ1-2; tentative D call: TRBD1 (6 bases). Trimming removed 5 bases at V and 1 base at J, with 20 bases between. There are 17 residues in the CDR3. Germline V lookup: CDR1 SEHNR, CDR2 FQNEAQ (reference sequence). The CDR3 nucleotides are TGTGCCAGCAGCGTACTCCGGGACATCACACGTAACTATGGCTACACCTTC. Protein: CASSVLRDITRNYGYTF.

The gene calls are TRBV6-5 and TRBJ1-4, with 8 bases lining up with TRBD1. Trimming cost V 7 bases and J 3 bases; bases outside gene matches: 7. The germline V gene encodes CDR1 MNHEY and CDR2 SVGAGI. The CDR3 is 15 amino acids. The CDR3 loop is CASITPDRANEKLFF. CDR3 in DNA: TGTGCCAGCATCACACCGGACAGGGCTAATGAAAAACTGTTTTTT.

The J gene is TRBJ2-1, the V gene TRBV19, with 9 bases aligning to TRBD2. The CDR3 spans 19 residues. J gave up 2 bases and V 3 bases, and 14 bases lay outside the gene matches. Per germline, CDR1 LNHDA and CDR2 SQIVND (reference sequence). DNA of the CDR3: TGTGCCAGTAGTATTAATTATCTCCCTCTAGCGGGAACCTACAATGAGCAGTTCTTC. Its protein product is CASSINYLPLAGTYNEQFF. The full variable domain, completed using reference TRBV19 and TRBJ2-1, is DGGITQSPKYLFRKEGQNVTLSCEQNLNHDAMYWYRQDPGQGLRLIYYSQIVNDFQKGDIAEGYSVSREKKESFPLTVTSAQKNPTAFYLCASSINYLPLAGTYNEQFFGPGTRLTVL.

The rearrangement uses TRBV19 and TRBJ2-5; 11 nucleotides agree with TRBD2. Germline V gene data show CDR1 as LNHDA and CDR2 as SQIVND (reference sequence). Trimming at V came to 5 bases and at J to 2 bases, leaving 13 bases not matched to a gene. The CDR3 consists of 18 residues. The CDR3 spells CASSFAPPGLAAQETQYF. As DNA, the CDR3 is TGTGCCAGTAGTTTCGCCCCTCCGGGACTAGCGGCTCAAGAGACCCAGTACTTC.